These 2 T cell receptor beta chains originate from one sample sequenced in a study of Ad26.COV2.S vaccination and SARS-CoV-2 variants. Clones were sequenced by immunoSEQ multiplex PCR, and TCRdb holds only the in-frame ones, with some missing. Of under 400,000 clones listed, around nine tenths are singletons. Described treatment: 15 to 20 received Ad26.COV2.S at low or high dose, single or two shots; 5 received placebo; per-sample allocation not given. The investigators took samples on day 63 after the first vaccine or placebo injection. The material was peripheral blood, obtained in a trial of Ad26.COV2.S vaccine versus placebo. The receptors were sampled from a person between 18 and 59 years old who received the Ad26.COV2.S COVID-19 vaccine or a placebo.

This clone was detected only once. The chain recombines TRBV27 with TRBJ1-1, with D possibly matching TRBD1 (5 bases). Per the germline V gene, CDR1 is MNHEY and CDR2 is SMNVEV (reference sequence). V shed 4 bases and J shed 3 bases, with 12 bases lying between them. The CDR3 extends over 14 amino acids. The CDR3 is CASSSLGGDTEAFF. CDR3 coding DNA: TGTGCCAGCAGTTCCCTGGGGGGGGACACTGAAGCTTTCTTT.

The CDR3 loop reads CASSSGQTNQPQHF. The CDR3 DNA reads as TGTGCCAGCAGTTCCGGACAGACCAATCAGCCCCAGCATTTT. The chain uses TRBV5-6 and TRBJ1-5, with D maybe TRBD1 (6 bases). CDR3 length equals 14 residues. V was pared by 5 bases and J by 3 bases, with 12 bases between. Germline CDR1 is SGHDT and CDR2 is YYEEEE.